This TCR beta chain originates from a study of blood T cell repertoires in COVID-19. For the study at large: The samples span acute and convalescent COVID-19 from the United States, Italy and Spain. In each case, the material was cDNA or gDNA derived from T cells, B-cell-depleted T cells, or PBMCs.

In the case of this clone: The identical CDR3 is also encoded by other nucleotide sequences in the sample.

The CDR3 runs 11 residues. Trimming pared 5 bases from V and 4 bases from J, leaving 3 bases between. Germline V gene data show CDR1 as MDHEN and CDR2 as SYDVKM. Grouping used clinical history reported by participants in a survey and questionnaire. Two consecutive negative NP/OP PCR tests, clearance, or resolved symptoms defined Cohort 3 recovery. The assay was immunoSEQ multiplex PCR, and TCRdb's table has in-frame clones only and misses some. The sample lists a few hundred thousand clones, about 88% occurring once. The clonotype was recovered from a woman between 25 and 40 years old who had recovered from COVID-19. V gene TRBV28 combines with J gene TRBJ2-1; D remains unclear. Material for sequencing was PBMCs or T cells enriched from blood (not recorded which). The CDR3 spells CASSLYNEQFF. The CDR3 DNA follows: TGTGCCAGCAGTCTATACAATGAGCAGTTCTTC.